Below, 12 T cell receptor beta chains from the same sample are listed, as sequenced in a study of PD-1 blockade in mismatch repair-deficient tumors (dated by TCRdb to the late 2010s). The protocol used for the library was the immunoSEQ multiplex PCR assay. The clones in this table, taken by TCRdb from immuneACCESS, are in-frame only. Not every clone is retained; where verified, under half of the shortfall comes from an unresolved V gene, and the cause of the rest is unknown. Here the sample has roughly 130,000 clones; around nine tenths occur a single time. The biggest ten clones account for about an eighth of the sample. The input for sequencing was peripheral blood, taken approximately 70 weeks after starting pembrolizumab. The receptors derive from an adult with mismatch repair-deficient cancer.

The V call is TRBV29-1, the J call TRBJ2-5; D unclear. The CDR3 loop spans 15 amino acids. Trimming shortened V by 6 bases and J by 0 bases, and 17 bases separated the two germline ends. Germline CDR1 SQVTM, CDR2 ANQGSEA. The CDR3 DNA is TGCAGCGTCGAGGAGTGGATACAGTACCAAGAGACCCAGTACTTC. Translation: CSVEEWIQYQETQYF.

This clone is a singleton in its sample. This chain connects TRBV23-1 to TRBJ2-5; TRBD2 matches at 10 bases. TRBV23-1 is annotated as an ORF whose role is uncertain. The CDR3 length is 18 residues. J lost 4 bases, V lost 4 bases, and 15 bases had no gene match. The DNA of the CDR3 is TGCGCCAGCAGTCTCGAACATATAGAGCGGGAGGGCCGAGAGACCCAGTACTTC. Translating it yields CASSLEHIEREGRETQYF.

The chain is built from TRBV7-8 and TRBJ2-5, with a tentative D call TRBD1 (6 bases). This CDR3 is 15 amino acids long. Per the germline V gene, CDR1 is SGHVS and CDR2 is FQNEAQ. Trimming left V 6 bases short and J 7 bases short, with 21 bases between. The CDR3 DNA reads TGTGCCAGCAGGGGTAGGGGGAGTCCACCGGGGACCCAGTACTTC. Translation: CASRGRGSPPGTQYF.

This sequence joins TRBV11-3 and TRBJ2-7, with D possibly matching TRBD1 (6 bases). Trimming removed 3 bases at V and 2 bases at J, with 11 bases between. Looked up from germline, CDR1 is SGHNT and CDR2 is YENEEA. The CDR3 consists of 14 residues. The CDR3 DNA is TGTGCCAGCAGCTTGCGACAGGCGACCTACGAGCAGTACTTC. This codes for CASSLRQATYEQYF.

The rearrangement joins TRBV4-1 to TRBJ2-7, with no clear D. V was cut by 4 bases and J by 2 bases, with 15 bases left in between. Germline V gives CDR1 MGHRA, CDR2 YSYEKL. This CDR3 has 15 residues. The CDR3 protein is CASSPQVQNPYEQYF. CDR3 bases: TGCGCCAGCAGCCCCCAAGTCCAGAACCCCTACGAGCAGTACTTC.

The chain uses TRBV27 and TRBJ2-7; 9 bases are shared with TRBD2. The J segment lost 7 bases and the V segment lost 2 bases, leaving 9 bases of the junction unmatched. Germline CDR1 MNHEY, CDR2 SMNVEV (reference sequence). The CDR3 has 15 amino acids. The CDR3 DNA reads TGTGCCAGCAGTTTACGGGCTAGCGGGACGTTGGAGCAGTACTTC. Protein product: CASSLRASGTLEQYF.

The gene calls are TRBV27 and TRBJ2-1, with D perhaps being TRBD1 or TRBD2 (5 bases each). Between the trimmed V and J ends, which lost 4 bases and 3 bases, there was a span of 16 bases. Per germline, CDR1 MNHEY and CDR2 SMNVEV (reference sequence). The CDR3 length is 16 residues. Written as DNA, the CDR3 is TGTGCCAGCAGTTCCTTTCCGGGACGGAGCTACAATGAGCAGTTCTTC. Its translation: CASSSFPGRSYNEQFF.

The J gene is TRBJ1-5, the V gene TRBV4-1; 10 bases match TRBD1. With 3 bases clipped from V and 3 bases from J, the junction kept 5 bases outside the gene matches. This CDR3 is 16 amino acids long. Germline CDR1 MGHRA, CDR2 YSYEKL. The CDR3 DNA reads as TGCGCCAGCAGCCATCGGACAGGGGGAGTCAATCAGCCCCAGCATTTT. It specifies CASSHRTGGVNQPQHF.

This chain connects TRBV28 to TRBJ2-1; TRBD2 agrees at 9 bases. The CDR3 runs to 17 residues. V was clipped by 1 base and J by 6 bases; unmatched bases: 10. From germline, CDR1 is MDHEN and CDR2 SYDVKM. For the CDR3, the DNA is TGTGCCAGCAGTTTATTTGCTAGCGGGAAGGGGGGCAATGAGCAGTTCTTC. Translating it yields CASSLFASGKGGNEQFF.

This clone was observed once. The chain has TRBV10-3 and TRBJ2-7; D is perhaps TRBD2 (6 bases). This CDR3 has 13 amino acids. Germline CDR1 ENHRY, CDR2 SYGVKD. The ends were cut back, 4 bases at V and 1 base at J, with 8 bases in the middle. The CDR3: CAISGGGSYEQYF. The CDR3 coding sequence is TGTGCCATCAGTGGAGGAGGGTCCTACGAGCAGTACTTC.

This sequence joins TRBV7-9 and TRBJ2-1; 7 bases match TRBD2. The germline gives CDR1 SEHNR, CDR2 FQNEAQ (reference sequence). J lost 4 bases, V lost 4 bases, and 7 bases had no gene match. The CDR3 length is 15 residues. CDR3: CASSSLRESYNEQFF. The CDR3, as DNA: TGTGCCAGCAGCTCCCTGCGGGAGTCTTACAATGAGCAGTTCTTC.

In this sample, this clone turned up a few times. The chain carries TRBV29-1 and TRBJ1-2; possible D gene TRBD1, 5 bases. The ends were cut back, 2 bases at V and 6 bases at J, with 16 bases in the middle. Germline CDR1 SQVTM, CDR2 ANQGSEA. The CDR3 has 14 amino acids. The CDR3 is CSVERGLQTDGYTF. In nucleotides, the CDR3 is TGCAGCGTTGAAAGGGGTCTACAGACCGATGGCTACACCTTC.